Following are 20 T cell receptor beta chains from one sample sequenced in a study of graft-versus-host responses after intestinal transplantation. The repertoire was sequenced with immunoSEQ multiplex PCR; TCRdb's copy has only in-frame clones and lacks some. The sample yields 95,000 to 130,000 clones, approximately 90% seen once. These receptors' antigens are unknown. The starting material was unstimulated CD4+ T cells sorted from spleen or lymph node cells, obtained before intestinal transplant. The receptors were gathered from a human donor who received an intestinal transplant.

This clone is a singleton in its sample. This chain joins TRBV6-5 and TRBJ1-1; a possible D gene is TRBD1 (6 bases). The CDR3 is 13 amino acids. CDR1 is MNHEY and CDR2 is SVGAGI in the germline V gene. The V end lost 6 bases, the J end lost 1 base, and 9 bases lay between the germline ends. The CDR3 DNA reads as TGTGCCAGCAGCTGGGACAAGAACACTGAAGCTTTCTTT. This codes for CASSWDKNTEAFF.

The gene calls are TRBV7-9 and TRBJ2-1; TRBD1 matches 9 bases. The V gene end was trimmed by 4 bases and the J gene end by 3 bases; junction bases not matched to a gene: 7. The germline gives CDR1 SEHNR, CDR2 FQNEAQ (reference sequence). This CDR3 is 16 amino acids long. CDR3 sequence reads: CASSSPDRGGYNEQFF. DNA for the CDR3: TGTGCCAGCAGCTCCCCGGACAGGGGCGGCTACAATGAGCAGTTCTTC.

The V call is TRBV9, the J call TRBJ2-1; 9 positions agree with TRBD1. The germline V gene has CDR1 SGDLS and CDR2 YYNGEE. The CDR3 spans 13 residues. V was clipped by 4 bases and J by 10 bases; unmatched bases: 6. CDR3 amino acids: CASSRDREGEQFF. The CDR3 DNA reads as TGTGCCAGCAGCAGGGACAGGGAGGGAGAGCAGTTCTTC.

The chain links TRBV30 to TRBJ2-7; D remains unclear. This CDR3 contains 16 residues. Germline V gene data show CDR1 as GTSNPN and CDR2 as SVGIG (reference sequence). The ends were cut back, 1 base at V and 1 base at J, with 17 bases in the middle. DNA for the CDR3: TGTGCCTGGAGTGCCCCAACTCGCGGTCCGTCCTACGAGCAGTACTTC. This translates into CAWSAPTRGPSYEQYF.

V gene TRBV5-1 combines with J gene TRBJ2-1, with 15 bases that match TRBD2. The CDR3 sequence is 16 residues long. The ends lost 4 bases at V and 8 bases at J; junction bases unmatched: 7. The V gene's germline CDR1 is SGHRS and CDR2 YFSETQ. The chain's CDR3 is CASSRGTSGRIDEQFF. As DNA, the CDR3 is TGCGCCAGCAGCAGGGGGACTAGCGGGAGGATAGATGAGCAGTTCTTC.

The rearrangement joins TRBV7-2 to TRBJ2-1; TRBD1 aligns across 12 bases. Trimming took 5 bases from V and 7 from J; bases not matched to a gene: 6. This CDR3 contains 15 residues. CDR1 SGHTA and CDR2 FQGNSA come from the germline V gene. Written as DNA, the CDR3 is TGTGCCAGCAGCCCCCCGGGACAGGGGGCTAATGAGCAGTTCTTC. Translated, it gives CASSPPGQGANEQFF. Full variable domain (missing parts from reference TRBV7-2 and TRBJ2-1): GAGVSQSPSNKVTEKGKDVELRCDPISGHTALYWYRQSLGQGLEFLIYFQGNSAPDKSGLPSDRFSAERTGGSVSTLTIQRTQQEDSAVYLCASSPPGQGANEQFFGPGTRLTVL.

CDR3 sequence (DNA): TGTGCCAGCAGCCAAGTTCCCCCGGGGGAGCAGTACTTC. Protein sequence: CASSQVPPGEQYF. The chain employs TRBV14 and TRBJ2-7; perhaps TRBD2 as D (5 bases). Germline CDR1 reads SGHDN; CDR2 reads FVKESK. V lost 1 base, J lost 7 bases, and 11 bases lay in between. This CDR3 is built from 13 residues. The complete variable domain, with remaining parts taken from reference TRBV14 and TRBJ2-7, reads EAGVTQFPSHSVIEKGQTVTLRCDPISGHDNLYWYRRVMGKEIKFLLHFVKESKQDESGMPNNRFLAERTGGTYSTLKVQPAELEDSGVYFCASSQVPPGEQYFGPGTRLTVT.

The rearrangement links TRBV5-5 to TRBJ2-3, with D unclear. The CDR3 consists of 12 residues. V lost 2 bases, J lost 11 bases, and 12 bases lay in between. Germline V lookup: CDR1 SGHKS, CDR2 YYEKEE (reference sequence). CDR3 amino acids: CASSFPGLEQYF. CDR3 sequence (DNA): TGTGCCAGCAGCTTTCCAGGATTGGAGCAGTATTTT.

The V gene is TRBV7-2, the J gene TRBJ2-3; 15 bases align to TRBD2. CDR1 and CDR2 (germline): SGHTA, FQGNSA. This CDR3 contains 19 residues. After removal of 5 bases from V and 0 bases from J, the junction contained 9 bases not matched to a gene. CDR3 nucleotides: TGTGCCAGCAGCCCCCTGGGACTAGCGGGGGGACGAAGCACAGATACGCAGTATTTT. Its protein is CASSPLGLAGGRSTDTQYF.

This chain joins TRBV6-6 and TRBJ1-5; tentatively, D is TRBD1 (5 bases). CDR1 is MNHNY and CDR2 is SVGAGI in the germline V gene (reference sequence). V was shortened by 0 bases and J by 6 bases, with 6 bases between the two germline ends. This CDR3 comprises 13 residues. In DNA form, the CDR3 reads TGTGCCAGCAGTTACTCAGACAGTCAGCCCCAGCATTTT. This codes for CASSYSDSQPQHF.

The chain is built from TRBV21-1 and TRBJ2-5; the D segment call TRBD2 is taken from the table without a DNA check. TRBV21-1 is an annotated pseudogene. The CDR3 runs 15 residues. CDR3: CASSSLAGVSETQYF. DNA of the CDR3: TGTGCCAGCAGCAGTCTAGCGGGAGTTTCAGAGACCCAGTACTTC.

The gene calls are TRBV5-1 and TRBJ2-2, with TRBD1 identical over 8 bases. Germline loops: CDR1 SGHRS, CDR2 YFSETQ. This CDR3 has 15 amino acids. J was trimmed by 0 bases and V by 4 bases; bases with no gene match: 2. The CDR3 coding sequence is TGCGCCAGCAGCAGGGGACAGGCGAACACCGGGGAGCTGTTTTTT. Translated, it gives CASSRGQANTGELFF.

This rearrangement joins TRBV27 to TRBJ2-1; D ambiguous. The germline V and J ends were trimmed by 4 bases and 8 bases, with 6 bases remaining between them. CDR3 length: 11 amino acids. Germline CDR1 MNHEY, CDR2 SMNVEV (reference sequence). The CDR3 bases are TGTGCCAGCAGTTCACTCTATGAGCAGTTCTTC. This sequence encodes CASSSLYEQFF.

DNA for the CDR3: TGTGCCAGCAGTTCGTCGACAGGGGGAGACTATGGCTACACCTTC. It encodes CASSSSTGGDYGYTF. V usage is TRBV28 and J usage is TRBJ1-2; 9 nucleotides align to TRBD1. Trimming at V came to 4 bases and at J to 3 bases, leaving 6 bases not matched to a gene. Germline V gives CDR1 MDHEN, CDR2 SYDVKM. The CDR3 has 15 amino acids.

This clone has only one observation. This chain uses TRBV13 with TRBJ1-4; weak D call: TRBD1 (5 bases). V lost 5 bases to trimming and J lost 5 bases, with 15 bases between them. Per the germline V gene, CDR1 is PRHDT and CDR2 is FYEKMQ (reference sequence). This CDR3 is built from 15 residues. CDR3 sequence (DNA): TGTGCCAGCAGCCCACCCGGGGGTCAAAATGAAAAACTGTTTTTT. Amino acid sequence: CASSPPGGQNEKLFF. Filled out from reference TRBV13 and TRBJ1-4, the complete variable domain reads AAGVIQSPRHLIKEKRETATLKCYPIPRHDTVYWYQQGPGQDPQFLISFYEKMQSDKGSIPDRFSAQQFSDYHSELNMSSLELGDSALYFCASSPPGGQNEKLFFGSGTQLSVL.

The rearrangement joins TRBV19 to TRBJ1-5; 9 bases are shared with TRBD1. Unmatched junction bases numbered 5, after V lost 10 bases and J lost 1 base. Germline V CDR1 and CDR2: LNHDA, SQIVND (reference sequence). The CDR3 runs to 14 residues. CDR3 region: CATDRGRSNQPQHF. The DNA of the CDR3 is TGTGCCACCGACAGGGGGAGAAGCAATCAGCCCCAGCATTTT.

The rearrangement joins TRBV5-1 to TRBJ2-1, with D tentatively TRBD1 (6 bases). The CDR3 consists of 14 residues. The V end was cut by 4 bases, the J end by 5 bases, with 13 bases between. Germline values: CDR1 SGHRS, CDR2 YFSETQ. The CDR3 sequence is CASSPRTAHNEQFF. DNA for the CDR3: TGCGCCAGCAGCCCCCGGACAGCTCACAATGAGCAGTTCTTC.

The chain is built from TRBV5-5 and TRBJ1-5; D not resolved. CDR3 length: 13 amino acids. Germline CDR1 SGHKS, CDR2 YYEKEE (reference sequence). The V and J ends lost 1 base and 3 bases respectively, with 5 bases between them. The CDR3 nucleotides read TGTGCCAGCAGCTTGCTATTCAATCAGCCCCAGCATTTT. As protein: CASSLLFNQPQHF.

The V and J genes are TRBV6-1 and TRBJ2-1; 8 nucleotides align to TRBD1. The CDR3 runs to 15 residues. Per germline, CDR1 MNHNS and CDR2 SASEGT. The trim removed 2 bases at V and 4 bases at J, leaving 4 bases unmatched. The chain's CDR3 is CASSERGQEYNEQFF. The CDR3 bases are TGTGCCAGCAGTGAAAGGGGACAGGAGTACAATGAGCAGTTCTTC.

The rearrangement links TRBV9 to TRBJ2-3, with TRBD2 matching over 11 bases. With V trimmed by 6 bases and J by 2 bases, 5 bases remained unmatched. Germline V lookup: CDR1 SGDLS, CDR2 YYNGEE. CDR3 size: 15 residues. The CDR3 loop reads CASTKTSGNTDTQYF. Here the CDR3 DNA reads TGTGCCAGCACCAAGACTAGCGGGAACACAGATACGCAGTATTTT.